These 20 T cell receptor beta chains share one sample of origin, sequenced in a study of T cells in narcolepsy (dated by TCRdb to the late 2010s). Libraries were prepared through the immunoSEQ multiplex PCR assay. TCRdb stores this immuneACCESS table with in-frame sequences only. Part of the clones is absent; in the studies checked, under half of the shortfall reflects unresolved V genes, and no reason is known for the rest. This sample has approximately 26,000 clones in its table, and over 65% of those were observed once. The ten largest clones capture around 1% of the sample. The sample comprised memory (CD45RA-) CD4+ T cells from blood. Sample cell subset or site, as interpreted from the label and publication: memory T cells sorted ex vivo from peripheral blood. These receptors all stem from a human donor in good health.

V is TRBV10-3 and J is TRBJ2-7; a weak D match, TRBD1 (5 bases). The germline V gene has CDR1 ENHRY and CDR2 SYGVKD. V gave up 3 bases and J gave up 5 bases, with 14 bases separating them. This CDR3 region has 14 residues. CDR3 amino acids: CAISDRGRDNEQYF. As DNA, the CDR3 is TGTGCCATCAGTGATAGGGGTAGAGATAACGAGCAGTACTTC.

This clone turned up a few times. This chain joins TRBV7-2 and TRBJ2-5; perhaps TRBD2 as D (6 bases). Trimming cost V 1 base and J 3 bases, with 9 bases left between them. Germline V gene data show CDR1 as SGHTA and CDR2 as FQGNSA. The CDR3 has 14 residues. CDR3 protein: CASSLGPGEETQYF. CDR3 sequence (DNA): TGTGCCAGCAGCTTAGGGCCGGGAGAAGAGACCCAGTACTTC. The full variable domain, its missing parts supplied by reference TRBV7-2 and TRBJ2-5, is GAGVSQSPSNKVTEKGKDVELRCDPISGHTALYWYRQSLGQGLEFLIYFQGNSAPDKSGLPSDRFSAERTGGSVSTLTIQRTQQEDSAVYLCASSLGPGEETQYFGPGTRLLVL.

The J gene is TRBJ1-2, the V gene TRBV6-4; D call uncertain. Between the trimmed V and J ends, which lost 2 bases and 4 bases, there was a span of 8 bases. Per germline, CDR1 MRHNA and CDR2 SNTAGT. This CDR3 has 13 residues. Here the CDR3 DNA reads TGTGCCAGCAGTGACGGGGTCAGCTATGGCTACACCTTC. Translating it yields CASSDGVSYGYTF.

The sample holds a few counts of this clone. One end of the junction does not line up with germline, which may come from a read error. The J gene is TRBJ2-2, the V gene TRBV7-7; D unclear. The CDR3 has 15 amino acids. The germline V gene has CDR1 SSHAT and CDR2 FNYEAQ (reference sequence). CDR3 nucleotides: TGTGCTAGCAGCCCCCTTGGTCCGAACACCGGGGAGCTGTTTTTT. This sequence encodes CASSPLGPNTGELFF.

The chain recombines TRBV30 with TRBJ2-7; D is undetermined. This CDR3 comprises 11 residues. Germline-derived CDR1 and CDR2 are GTSNPN and SVGIG (reference sequence). V lost 6 bases, J lost 5 bases, and 11 bases lay in between. Here the CDR3 DNA reads TGTGCCTGCAAAGCCTGGGACGAGCAGTACTTC. It yields the protein CACKAWDEQYF.

The chain couples TRBV19 to TRBJ2-2; 8 positions match TRBD1. This CDR3 is built from 15 residues. The germline CDR1 and CDR2 sequences are LNHDA and SQIVND (reference sequence). With 5 bases clipped from V and 1 base from J, the junction kept 3 bases outside the gene matches. CDR3 bases: TGTGCCAGTAGTCCCGGGACAGGGAACACCGGGGAGCTGTTTTTT. Translation: CASSPGTGNTGELFF.

The rearrangement links TRBV30 to TRBJ1-1; TRBD1 is a possible D gene (5 bases). V was pared by 1 base and J by 4 bases, with 13 bases between. Germline V CDR1 and CDR2: GTSNPN, SVGIG (reference sequence). This CDR3 contains 14 residues. DNA for the CDR3: TGTGCCTGGAGTGGGGGCTCGGTGGGCACTGAAGCTTTCTTT. Translating gives CAWSGGSVGTEAFF.

The chain carries TRBV9 and TRBJ2-1, with no clear D. Trimming stripped 2 bases from V and 6 bases from J, with 18 bases between. Germline V CDR1 and CDR2: SGDLS, YYNGEE. The CDR3 sequence is 16 residues long. The CDR3 sequence is CASSVSGISFANEQFF. CDR3 in DNA: TGTGCCAGCAGCGTTAGTGGCATTAGTTTTGCCAATGAGCAGTTCTTC. Supplemented by reference TRBV9 and TRBJ2-1, the full variable domain reads DSGVTQTPKHLITATGQRVTLRCSPRSGDLSVYWYQQSLDQGLQFLIQYYNGEERAKGNILERFSAQQFPDLHSELNLSSLELGDSALYFCASSVSGISFANEQFFGPGTRLTVL.

V and J are TRBV28 and TRBJ2-7; 8 positions agree with TRBD2. In germline, CDR1 is MDHEN, CDR2 SYDVKM. This CDR3 comprises 15 residues. The V gene end was trimmed by 7 bases and the J gene end by 1 base; junction bases not matched to a gene: 9. CDR3 bases: TGTGCCAGCAAGAGATCACTAGCGGTATCCTACGAGCAGTACTTC. It yields the protein CASKRSLAVSYEQYF.

This clone was seen a single time. This chain uses TRBV5-8 with TRBJ2-5; D gene uncertain. V gave up 4 bases and J gave up 5 bases, with 15 bases separating them. The germline gives CDR1 SGHTS, CDR2 YDEGEE. The CDR3 is made up of 14 amino acids. The CDR3 reads CASSGGRSWETQYF. The CDR3 nucleotides are TGTGCCAGCAGCGGTGGACGGTCCTGGGAGACCCAGTACTTC.

The V gene is TRBV7-2, the J gene TRBJ2-2; TRBD1 agrees at 7 bases. The CDR3 runs 15 residues. The V and J ends lost 4 bases and 6 bases, in that order; junction bases with no gene match: 8. Germline CDR1 is SGHTA and CDR2 is FQGNSA. CDR3 in amino acids: CASSSIQGVAGELFF. CDR3 DNA: TGTGCCAGCAGCTCAATTCAGGGGGTTGCCGGGGAGCTGTTTTTT.

V gene TRBV27 combines with J gene TRBJ2-6; D gene unclear. V lost 5 bases to trimming and J lost 2 bases, with 16 bases between them. The CDR3 runs 17 residues. Germline V gives CDR1 MNHEY, CDR2 SMNVEV (reference sequence). The CDR3 reads CASSDRPPVAGANVLTF. The DNA of the CDR3 is TGTGCCAGCAGTGACCGGCCCCCGGTGGCTGGGGCCAACGTCCTGACTTTC.

Here the CDR3 reads CASSLAQGNTGELFF. The CDR3, as DNA: TGTGCCAGCAGCTTAGCGCAGGGGAACACCGGGGAGCTGTTTTTT. The rearrangement uses TRBV7-2 and TRBJ2-2, with a tentative D call TRBD1 (5 bases). Trimming shortened V by 0 bases and J by 1 base, and 6 bases separated the two germline ends. The CDR3 is 15 residues long. Germline loops: CDR1 SGHTA, CDR2 FQGNSA.

There are a few counts of this clone. This rearrangement joins TRBV7-2 to TRBJ2-2; 7 bases are shared with TRBD1. V dropped 5 bases and J dropped 3; count of bases not matched to a gene: 3. Germline V gene sequence: CDR1 SGHTA, CDR2 FQGNSA. The CDR3 extends over 14 amino acids. The CDR3 DNA sequence: TGTGCCAGCAGCAAGGGACAGTACACCGGGGAGCTGTTTTTT. Its protein is CASSKGQYTGELFF.

The chain recombines TRBV10-3 with TRBJ2-5, with D perhaps TRBD1 (6 bases). Germline V CDR1 and CDR2: ENHRY, SYGVKD. There are 16 residues in the CDR3. V was cut by 0 bases and J by 1 base, with 12 bases left in between. DNA of the CDR3: TGTGCCATCAGTGAGTCAGGGGGTGCGACCCAAGAGACCCAGTACTTC. This codes for CAISESGGATQETQYF.

The chain employs TRBV6-1 and TRBJ2-5; 7 nucleotides align to TRBD1. V was clipped by 0 bases and J by 6 bases; unmatched bases: 10. The germline V gene encodes CDR1 MNHNS and CDR2 SASEGT. CDR3 length equals 16 residues. The CDR3 coding sequence is TGTGCCAGCAGTGAAGCGGACGGCCAGGGGGTGAAGACCCAGTACTTC. This codes for CASSEADGQGVKTQYF.

The V and J genes are TRBV5-4 and TRBJ2-7, with 13 bases that match TRBD2. Germline-derived CDR1 and CDR2 are SGHNT and YYREEE (reference sequence). This CDR3 is built from 17 residues. V was pared by 4 bases and J by 3 bases, with 10 bases of the junction left unmatched. CDR3 sequence (DNA): TGTGCCAGCAGCCCTGCCCCCGGGACTAGCGGGAACTACGAGCAGTACTTC. Translating gives CASSPAPGTSGNYEQYF.

A single count supports this clone. This chain links TRBV13 with TRBJ2-7; TRBD1 aligns across 9 bases. There are 14 residues in the CDR3. Germline CDR1 reads PRHDT; CDR2 reads FYEKMQ (reference sequence). V lost 5 bases and J lost 7; bases outside the gene matches: 9. The CDR3 loop reads CASSIQGALWEQYF. The CDR3 DNA reads TGTGCCAGCAGCATACAGGGGGCTCTATGGGAGCAGTACTTC.

The chain combines TRBV27 with TRBJ1-5; D possibly corresponds to TRBD1 (6 bases). Germline V gene sequence: CDR1 MNHEY, CDR2 SMNVEV (reference sequence). The CDR3 length is 16 residues. Trimming left V 2 bases short and J 5 bases short, with 16 bases between. The CDR3 DNA reads TGTGCCAGCAGTTTAAGGGGGGTGTCAGGCTATCAGCCCCAGCATTTT. Translated, it gives CASSLRGVSGYQPQHF.

This clone was recorded a few times. The genes are TRBV7-2 and TRBJ2-5; TRBD2 agrees at 7 bases. In germline, CDR1 is SGHTA, CDR2 FQGNSA. Germline trimming cut 5 bases from V and 6 bases from J; bases unmatched to any gene: 18. The CDR3 covers 17 residues. The CDR3 loop reads CASSPITLSGEFQTQYF. Written as DNA, the CDR3 is TGTGCCAGCAGCCCTATTACGCTGAGCGGGGAATTTCAGACCCAGTACTTC. The whole variable domain, filled in from reference TRBV7-2 and TRBJ2-5, reads GAGVSQSPSNKVTEKGKDVELRCDPISGHTALYWYRQSLGQGLEFLIYFQGNSAPDKSGLPSDRFSAERTGGSVSTLTIQRTQQEDSAVYLCASSPITLSGEFQTQYFGPGTRLLVL.